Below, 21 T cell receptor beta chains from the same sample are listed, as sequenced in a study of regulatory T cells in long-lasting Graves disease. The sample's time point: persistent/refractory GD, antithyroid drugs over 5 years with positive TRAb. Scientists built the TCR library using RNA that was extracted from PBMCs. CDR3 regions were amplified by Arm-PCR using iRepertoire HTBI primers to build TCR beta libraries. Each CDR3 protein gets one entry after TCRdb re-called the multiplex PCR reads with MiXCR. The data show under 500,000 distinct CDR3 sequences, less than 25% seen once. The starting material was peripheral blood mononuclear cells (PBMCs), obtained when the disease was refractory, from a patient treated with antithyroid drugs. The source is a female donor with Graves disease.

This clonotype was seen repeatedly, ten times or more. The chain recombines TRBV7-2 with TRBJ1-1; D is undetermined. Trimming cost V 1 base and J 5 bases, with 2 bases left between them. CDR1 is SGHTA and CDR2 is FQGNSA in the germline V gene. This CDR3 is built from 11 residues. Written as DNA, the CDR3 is TGTGCCAGCAGCTTAGAAACTGAAGCTTTCTTT. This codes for CASSLETEAFF.

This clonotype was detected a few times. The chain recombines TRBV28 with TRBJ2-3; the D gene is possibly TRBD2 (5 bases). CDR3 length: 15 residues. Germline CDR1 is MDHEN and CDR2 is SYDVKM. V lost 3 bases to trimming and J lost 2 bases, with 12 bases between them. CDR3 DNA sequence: TGTGCCAGCAGTTTCCAGCGGAGCCACACAGATACGCAGTATTTT. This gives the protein CASSFQRSHTDTQYF.

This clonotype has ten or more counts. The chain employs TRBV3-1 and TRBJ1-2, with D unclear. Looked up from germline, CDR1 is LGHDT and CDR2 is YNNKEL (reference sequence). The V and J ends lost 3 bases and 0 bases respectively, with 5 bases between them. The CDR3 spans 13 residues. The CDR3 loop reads CASSHPANYGYTF. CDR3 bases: TGTGCCAGCAGCCATCCAGCTAACTATGGCTACACCTTC.

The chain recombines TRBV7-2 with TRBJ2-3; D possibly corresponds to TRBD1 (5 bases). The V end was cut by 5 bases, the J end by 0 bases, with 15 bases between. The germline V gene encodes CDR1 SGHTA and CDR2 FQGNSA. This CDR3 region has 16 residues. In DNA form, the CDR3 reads TGTGCCAGCAGCATTCGACAGACGAAGAGCACAGATACGCAGTATTTT. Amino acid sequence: CASSIRQTKSTDTQYF.

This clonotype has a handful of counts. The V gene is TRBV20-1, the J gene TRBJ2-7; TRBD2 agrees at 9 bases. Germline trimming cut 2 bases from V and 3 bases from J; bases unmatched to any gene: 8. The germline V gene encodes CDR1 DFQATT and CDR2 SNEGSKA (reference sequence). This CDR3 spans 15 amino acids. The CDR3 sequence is CSARPTSGPLYEQYF. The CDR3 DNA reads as TGCAGTGCTAGACCGACTAGCGGTCCACTCTACGAGCAGTACTTC.

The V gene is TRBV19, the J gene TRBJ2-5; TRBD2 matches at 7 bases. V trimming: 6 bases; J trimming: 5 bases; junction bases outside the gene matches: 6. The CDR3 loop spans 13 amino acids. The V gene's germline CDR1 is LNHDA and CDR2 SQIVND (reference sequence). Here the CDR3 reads CASSSSGMETQYF. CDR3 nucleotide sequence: TGTGCCAGTAGCTCGAGCGGGATGGAGACCCAGTACTTC.

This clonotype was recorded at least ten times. CDR3 residues: CASKGVGENTGELFF. CDR3 nucleotides: TGTGCCAGCAAGGGGGTCGGGGAGAACACCGGGGAGCTGTTTTTT. The rearrangement uses TRBV2 and TRBJ2-2; D might be TRBD1 (6 bases). Trimming left V 7 bases short and J 1 base short, with 13 bases between. Germline V gene lookup returns CDR1 SNHLY and CDR2 FYNNEI. This CDR3 has 15 amino acids.

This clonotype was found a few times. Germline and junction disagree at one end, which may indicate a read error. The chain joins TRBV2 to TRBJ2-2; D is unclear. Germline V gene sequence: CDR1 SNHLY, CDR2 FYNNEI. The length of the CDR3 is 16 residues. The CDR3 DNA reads TGTGCCAGCACTGAATCGGTAGAGGCTGGACCCGGGGAGCTGTTTTTT. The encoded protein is CASTESVEAGPGELFF. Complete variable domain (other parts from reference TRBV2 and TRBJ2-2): EPEVTQTPSHQVTQMGQEVILRCVPISNHLYFYWYRQILGQKVEFLVSFYNNEISEKSEIFDDQFSVERPDGSNFTLKIRSTKLEDSAMYFCASTESVEAGPGELFFGEGSRLTVL.

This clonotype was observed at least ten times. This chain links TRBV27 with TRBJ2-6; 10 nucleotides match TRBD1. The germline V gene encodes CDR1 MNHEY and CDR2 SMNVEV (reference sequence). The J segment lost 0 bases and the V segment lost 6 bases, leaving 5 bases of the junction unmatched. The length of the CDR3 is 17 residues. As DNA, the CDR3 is TGTGCCAGCAGGGGACAGGGGTTAGCCTCTGGGGCCAACGTCCTGACTTTC. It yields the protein CASRGQGLASGANVLTF.

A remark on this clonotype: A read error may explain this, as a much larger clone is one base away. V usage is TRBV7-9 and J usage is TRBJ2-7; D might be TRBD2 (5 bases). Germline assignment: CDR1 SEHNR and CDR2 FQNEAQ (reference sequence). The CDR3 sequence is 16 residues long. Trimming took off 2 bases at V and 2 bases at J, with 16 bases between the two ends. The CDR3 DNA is TGTGCCAGCAGCTTAAGATCCCTATCGGAGGCCTACGAGCAGTACTTC. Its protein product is CASSLRSLSEAYEQYF. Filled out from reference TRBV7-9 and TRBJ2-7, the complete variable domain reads DTGVSQNPRHKITKRGQNVTFRCDPISEHNRLYWYRQTLGQGPEFLTYFQNEAQLEKSRLLSDRFSAERPKGSFSTLEIQRTEQGDSAMYLCASSLRSLSEAYEQYFGPGTRLTVT.

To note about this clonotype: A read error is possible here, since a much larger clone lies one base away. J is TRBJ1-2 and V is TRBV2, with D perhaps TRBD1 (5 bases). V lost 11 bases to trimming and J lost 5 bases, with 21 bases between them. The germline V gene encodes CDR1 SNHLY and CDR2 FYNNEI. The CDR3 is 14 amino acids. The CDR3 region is CAGQGAGDQYGYTF. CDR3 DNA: TGTGCCGGCCAAGGGGCAGGAGACCAATATGGCTACACCTTC.

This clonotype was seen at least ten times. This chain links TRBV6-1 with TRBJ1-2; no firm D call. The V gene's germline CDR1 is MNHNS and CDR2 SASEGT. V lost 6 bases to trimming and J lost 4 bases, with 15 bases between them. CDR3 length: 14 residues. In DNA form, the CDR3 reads TGTGCCAGCAGGATGGACCCCTTCGCCTATGGCTACACCTTC. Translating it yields CASRMDPFAYGYTF.

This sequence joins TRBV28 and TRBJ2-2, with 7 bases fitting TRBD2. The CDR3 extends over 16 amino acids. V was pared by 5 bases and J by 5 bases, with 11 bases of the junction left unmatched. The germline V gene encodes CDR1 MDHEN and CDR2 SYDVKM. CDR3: CASSPWSGKRTGELFF. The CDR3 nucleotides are TGTGCCAGCAGTCCCTGGAGCGGGAAAAGAACCGGGGAGCTGTTTTTT.

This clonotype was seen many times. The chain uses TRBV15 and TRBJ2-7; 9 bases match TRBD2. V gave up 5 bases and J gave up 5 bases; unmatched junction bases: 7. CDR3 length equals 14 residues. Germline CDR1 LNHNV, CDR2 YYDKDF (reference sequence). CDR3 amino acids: CATSDPSGTNEQYF. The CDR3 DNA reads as TGTGCCACCAGCGATCCTAGCGGGACTAACGAGCAGTACTTC. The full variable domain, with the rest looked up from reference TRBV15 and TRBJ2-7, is DAMVIQNPRYQVTQFGKPVTLSCSQTLNHNVMYWYQQKSSQAPKLLFHYYDKDFNNEADTPDNFQSRRPNTSFCFLDIRSPGLGDTAMYLCATSDPSGTNEQYFGPGTRLTVT.

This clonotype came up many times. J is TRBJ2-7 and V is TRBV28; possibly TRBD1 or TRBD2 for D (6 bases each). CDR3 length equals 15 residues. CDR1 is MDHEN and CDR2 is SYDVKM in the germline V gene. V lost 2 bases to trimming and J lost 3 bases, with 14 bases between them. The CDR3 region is CASSLVGGGFYEQYF. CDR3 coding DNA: TGTGCCAGCAGTTTAGTAGGGGGAGGTTTCTACGAGCAGTACTTC. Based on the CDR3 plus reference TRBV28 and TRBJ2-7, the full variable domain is DVKVTQSSRYLVKRTGEKVFLECVQDMDHENMFWYRQDPGLGLRLIYFSYDVKMKEKGDIPEGYSVSREKKERFSLILESASTNQTSMYLCASSLVGGGFYEQYFGPGTRLTVT.

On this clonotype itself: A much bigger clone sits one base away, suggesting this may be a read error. CDR3 in amino acids: CASRGGKAYKQYF. The CDR3 DNA reads as TGTGCCAGCAGGGGCGGAAAGGCCTACAAGCAGTACTTC. This chain links TRBV7-8 with TRBJ2-7, with unresolved D. CDR3 length: 13 residues. CDR1 is SGHVS and CDR2 is FQNEAQ in the germline V gene.

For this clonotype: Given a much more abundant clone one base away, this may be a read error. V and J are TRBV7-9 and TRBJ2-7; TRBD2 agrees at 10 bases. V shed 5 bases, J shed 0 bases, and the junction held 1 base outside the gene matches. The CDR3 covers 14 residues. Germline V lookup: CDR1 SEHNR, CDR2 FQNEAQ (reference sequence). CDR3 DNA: TGTGCCAGCAGCGGACTAGCGGTCTCCTACGAGCAGTACTTC. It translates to CASSGLAVSYEQYF. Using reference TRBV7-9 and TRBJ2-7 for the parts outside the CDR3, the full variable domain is DTGVSQNPRHKITKRGQNVTFRCDPISEHNRLYWYRQTLGQGPEFLTYFQNEAQLEKSRLLSDRFSAERPKGSFSTLEIQRTEQGDSAMYLCASSGLAVSYEQYFGPGTRLTVT.

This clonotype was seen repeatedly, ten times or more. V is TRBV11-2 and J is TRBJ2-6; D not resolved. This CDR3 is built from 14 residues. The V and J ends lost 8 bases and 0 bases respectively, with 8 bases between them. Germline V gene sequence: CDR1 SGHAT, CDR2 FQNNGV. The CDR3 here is CASRSVSGANVLTF. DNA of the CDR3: TGTGCCAGCCGTTCGGTCTCTGGGGCCAACGTCCTGACTTTC.

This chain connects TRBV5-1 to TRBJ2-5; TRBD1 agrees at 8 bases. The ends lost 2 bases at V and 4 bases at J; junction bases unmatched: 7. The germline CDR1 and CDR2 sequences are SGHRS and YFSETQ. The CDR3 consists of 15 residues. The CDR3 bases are TGCGCCAGCAGCTTCGGGACAGGTGTGGGAGAGACCCAGTACTTC. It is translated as CASSFGTGVGETQYF.

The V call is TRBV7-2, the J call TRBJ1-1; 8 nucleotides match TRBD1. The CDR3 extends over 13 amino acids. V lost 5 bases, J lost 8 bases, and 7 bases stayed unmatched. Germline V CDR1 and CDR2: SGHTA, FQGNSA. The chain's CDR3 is CASSHGGTGEAFF. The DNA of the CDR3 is TGTGCCAGCAGCCACGGTGGGACAGGAGAAGCTTTCTTT.

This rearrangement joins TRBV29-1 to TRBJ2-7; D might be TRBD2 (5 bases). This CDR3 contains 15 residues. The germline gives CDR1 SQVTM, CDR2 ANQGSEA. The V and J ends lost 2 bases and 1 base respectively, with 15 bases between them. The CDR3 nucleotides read TGCAGCGTTGAAAAGGGTAGCGAAGGTTCCTACGAGCAGTACTTC. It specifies CSVEKGSEGSYEQYF.